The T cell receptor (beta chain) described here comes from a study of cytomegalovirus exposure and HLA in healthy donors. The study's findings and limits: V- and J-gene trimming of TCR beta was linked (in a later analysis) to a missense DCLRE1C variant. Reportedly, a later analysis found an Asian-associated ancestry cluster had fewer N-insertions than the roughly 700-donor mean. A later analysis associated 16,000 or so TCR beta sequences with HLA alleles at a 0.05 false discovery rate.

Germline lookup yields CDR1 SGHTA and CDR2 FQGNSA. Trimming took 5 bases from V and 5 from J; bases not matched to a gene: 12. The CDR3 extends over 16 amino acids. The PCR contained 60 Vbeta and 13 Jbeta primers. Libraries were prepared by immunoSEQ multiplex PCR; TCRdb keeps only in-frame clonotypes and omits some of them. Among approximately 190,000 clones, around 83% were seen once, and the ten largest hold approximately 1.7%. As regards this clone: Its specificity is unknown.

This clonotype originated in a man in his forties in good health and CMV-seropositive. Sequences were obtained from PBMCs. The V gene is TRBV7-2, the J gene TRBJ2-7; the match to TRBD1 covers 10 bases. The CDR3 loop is CASSRGRRQGANEQYF. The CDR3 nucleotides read TGTGCCAGCAGCAGGGGCCGTAGACAGGGGGCGAACGAGCAGTACTTC.